This TCR beta chain emerged from a study of CD8 T cells in ankylosing spondylitis. As concerns this clonotype: Its target is not known.

Study findings and constraints: Reportedly, significant enrichment of disease-linked clones occurred in matched ankylosing spondylitis synovial fluid. Disease-linked clones were found to be CD8+ and relatively rare in peripheral blood.

The CDR3 spans 14 residues. Germline V gene sequence: CDR1 SGHDT, CDR2 YYEEEE. V lost 0 bases to trimming and J lost 4 bases, with 11 bases between them. Quantitative barcoded 5'-RACE was used to prepare TCR beta libraries. TCRdb reanalysed the 5' RACE reads using MiXCR and keeps one entry per CDR3 protein. The table shows roughly 150,000 distinct CDR3 sequences, with around a tenth occurring only once. The genes are TRBV5-6 and TRBJ2-7; no clear D gene. This TCR derives from a female donor with ankylosing spondylitis or in good health (not recorded which). Material for sequencing was blood, either unsorted or a sorted T cell fraction (not recorded which). The CDR3 nucleotides read TGTGCCAGCAGCTTGGGTCGGTCGCCTTACGAGCAGTACTTC. This codes for CASSLGRSPYEQYF.